This record concerns one TCR beta chain sequence. CDR1 is SNHLY and CDR2 is FYNNEI in the germline V gene. The CDR3 is 15 residues long. Germline trimming cut 2 bases from V and 8 bases from J; bases unmatched to any gene: 5. Original data processing: Scientists estimated how many nucleated cells there were by amplifying reference gene primers. Assay used: immunoSEQ multiplex PCR; TCRdb lists only in-frame clones, some missing. The DNA gave D and trimming, while V, J and clone size come from that table. Seen here are about 150,000 clones, 80% to 90% observed once, and the top ten hold 9.8%. The record originates from a study of blood T cell repertoires in COVID-19.

Specimen: peripheral blood. The TCR was taken from a woman aged 45 to 65 with acute or convalescent COVID-19. This chain links TRBV2 with TRBJ1-4; 10 nucleotides match TRBD1. In DNA form, the CDR3 reads TGTGCCAGCAGTGAAACCGGGACAGGGGACGAAAAACTGTTTTTT. Its translation: CASSETGTGDEKLFF.